The 15 T cell receptor beta chains below were found in one sample sequenced in a study of cytomegalovirus exposure and HLA in healthy donors listed by TCRdb under 2017. The protocol used for the library was the immunoSEQ multiplex PCR assay. For the multiplex PCR, a mixture combining 60 forward primers for TCR Vbeta segments and 13 reverse primers for TCR Jbeta segments was used. TCRdb took this table from immuneACCESS and kept in-frame rearrangements with V and J called. Such tables lack part of the clones; where checked against another copy, unresolved V genes explain under half of the gap, and the rest is unexplained. The sample data list 81,000 or so clones, and about two thirds of these were observed just once. 5.5% of the sample is in the top ten clones. The sample taken for sequencing was PBMCs. Receptors originate from a woman in her 30s in good health and CMV-seropositive.

This clone was seen more than once but under ten times. Other nucleotide sequences from this sample produce the same CDR3. The chain couples TRBV19 to TRBJ1-2, with a tentative D call TRBD1 (6 bases). CDR1 LNHDA and CDR2 SQIVND come from the germline V gene (reference sequence). The CDR3 contains 14 residues. Trimming left V 5 bases short and J 2 bases short, with 12 bases between. For the CDR3, the DNA is TGTGCCAGTAGTCCGTCGACAGGAAACTATGGCTACACCTTC. Its protein is CASSPSTGNYGYTF.

V and J are TRBV9 and TRBJ2-3, with D perhaps matching TRBD2 (6 bases). CDR3 length: 15 residues. V lost 2 bases and J 2 bases, leaving 12 bases between the germline ends. Germline lookup yields CDR1 SGDLS and CDR2 YYNGEE. The chain's CDR3 is CASSVLASFTDTQYF. CDR3 DNA sequence: TGTGCCAGCAGCGTTCTAGCGAGCTTCACAGATACGCAGTATTTT.

For the CDR3, the DNA is TGTGCCAGCAGCCGGACTAGCGGGGGGGCCCACGAGCAGTACTTC. Protein sequence: CASSRTSGGAHEQYF. The gene calls are TRBV6-1 and TRBJ2-7, with 15 bases aligning to TRBD2. With V trimmed by 6 bases and J by 5 bases, 5 bases remained unmatched. Germline V gene sequence: CDR1 MNHNS, CDR2 SASEGT. This CDR3 is 15 amino acids long.

The chain is built from TRBV7-2 and TRBJ2-5; 16 bases map to TRBD2. Trimming at V came to 5 bases and at J to 5 bases, leaving 8 bases not matched to a gene. CDR3 length equals 17 residues. Germline CDR1 and CDR2: SGHTA and FQGNSA. CDR3 DNA: TGTGCCAGCAGCGCGGGACTAGCGGGGGGGCCACCGGAGACCCAGTACTTC. Translated, it gives CASSAGLAGGPPETQYF.

V gene TRBV19 combines with J gene TRBJ1-1; the match to TRBD1 covers 7 bases. With 3 bases clipped from V and 1 base from J, the junction kept 5 bases outside the gene matches. There are 15 residues in the CDR3. Germline V gene lookup returns CDR1 LNHDA and CDR2 SQIVND (reference sequence). This chain's CDR3 is CASSIGAGGNTEAFF. The CDR3 bases are TGTGCCAGTAGTATCGGGGCAGGGGGGAACACTGAAGCTTTCTTT.

This chain links TRBV29-1 with TRBJ1-1, with 8 bases that match TRBD1. V shed 6 bases, J shed 0 bases, and the junction held 12 bases outside the gene matches. This CDR3 contains 16 residues. From germline, CDR1 is SQVTM and CDR2 ANQGSEA. Written as DNA, the CDR3 is TGCAGCGTCCAGAGGACAGGGACAGGCATGAACACTGAAGCTTTCTTT. It is translated as CSVQRTGTGMNTEAFF.

The chain joins TRBV18 to TRBJ2-5; 7 bases fit TRBD1. The germline V gene encodes CDR1 KGHSH and CDR2 LQKENI. CDR3 length: 14 residues. The V segment lost 4 bases and the J segment 5 bases; nucleotides outside the gene matches: 7. CDR3 coding DNA: TGTGCCAGCTCACAACAGGGGTCCGGGGAGACCCAGTACTTC. Translating gives CASSQQGSGETQYF.

This clone turned up a few times. CDR3 bases: TGTGCCAGCAGCCAAGAGGAGAGGTCACCCCTCCACTTT. Translating gives CASSQEERSPLHF. This sequence joins TRBV14 and TRBJ1-6; D unclear. The germline V gene has CDR1 SGHDN and CDR2 FVKESK. V was shortened by 0 bases and J by 10 bases, with 7 bases between the two germline ends. This CDR3 comprises 13 residues.

This sequence joins TRBV27 and TRBJ1-2; TRBD1 matches at 10 bases. This CDR3 has 13 amino acids. The junction had 4 bases not matched to a gene; V was cut back by 5 bases and J by 7 bases. Per the germline V gene, CDR1 is MNHEY and CDR2 is SMNVEV (reference sequence). CDR3 coding DNA: TGTGCCAGCAGTCCGGGACAGGGGTTTGGCTACACCTTC. Translating gives CASSPGQGFGYTF.

This clone came up a few times. The chain links TRBV1 to TRBJ2-2; TRBD1 was called by the table and not checked on the DNA. TRBV1 is recorded as a pseudogene. The length of the CDR3 is 14 residues. CDR3 protein: CTSSQDRGTGELFF. CDR3 DNA: TGCACCAGCAGCCAAGATAGGGGAACCGGGGAGCTGTTTTTT.

CDR3 sequence reads: CASSTRTGRGYNEQFF. The DNA for the CDR3 is TGTGCCAGCAGCACCCGGACAGGTCGCGGCTACAATGAGCAGTTCTTC. V is TRBV9 and J is TRBJ2-1, with 7 bases lining up with TRBD1. Germline V lookup: CDR1 SGDLS, CDR2 YYNGEE. The J segment lost 3 bases and the V segment lost 4 bases, leaving 10 bases of the junction unmatched. The CDR3 runs 16 residues.

There are a few counts of this clone. CDR3 region: CASSPGQGAAGYTF. Written as DNA, the CDR3 is TGTGCCAGCAGCCCGGGGCAGGGGGCGGCTGGCTACACCTTC. V usage is TRBV5-5 and J usage is TRBJ1-2, with 8 bases matching TRBD1. With 4 bases clipped from V and 7 bases from J, the junction kept 9 bases outside the gene matches. CDR3 length: 14 amino acids. Germline loops: CDR1 SGHKS, CDR2 YYEKEE (reference sequence).

The chain links TRBV10-3 to TRBJ2-5; 7 bases match TRBD1. Matching the DNA end better, TRBJ2-7 makes the J call doubtful. In germline, CDR1 is ENHRY, CDR2 SYGVKD. The CDR3 is 12 amino acids. The CDR3 sequence is CAIAGTAYEQYF. In DNA form, the CDR3 reads TGTGCCATCGCCGGGACAGCCTACGAGCAGTACTTC.

The J gene is TRBJ1-1, the V gene TRBV2, with a weak D call TRBD1 (6 bases). This CDR3 comprises 17 residues. Germline loops: CDR1 SNHLY, CDR2 FYNNEI. V lost 2 bases, J lost 0 bases, and 16 bases lay in between. CDR3 sequence: CASSENWLDSLNTEAFF. The DNA for the CDR3 is TGTGCCAGCAGTGAAAATTGGCTGGACAGTTTGAACACTGAAGCTTTCTTT.

This clone has more than one count but fewer than ten. This chain connects TRBV12-2 to TRBJ1-1; the DNA was not used to check the table's D call, TRBD1. TRBV12-2 is annotated as a pseudogene. CDR3 size: 13 residues. CDR3 in amino acids: CASRFRVNTEAFF. DNA for the CDR3: TGTGCAAGTCGCTTCAGGGTGAACACTGAAGCTTTCTTT.